The following is a T cell receptor beta chain sequence with its context. Antigen: not known. Trimming took 3 bases from V and 3 from J, leaving 18 bases between them. The CDR3 extends over 17 amino acids. The germline gives CDR1 MDHEN, CDR2 SYDVKM. The record originates from a study of cytomegalovirus exposure and HLA in healthy donors. Study-wide results and limits: Within a later analysis, the majority of CMV-associated TCR beta chains appeared HLA-restricted. Listed as cytomegalovirus-associated were 150 or so TCR beta chains.

Likely unrecorded immune exposures existed in these nominally healthy donors. PCR amplification relied on 60 Vbeta primers (plus 13 Jbeta primers). Libraries were prepared by immunoSEQ multiplex PCR; TCRdb keeps only in-frame clonotypes and omits some of them. The data show under 200,000 clones, about 70% seen once. The TCR comes from a young woman in good health and CMV-seropositive. This chain uses TRBV28 with TRBJ1-3, with TRBD1 as a possible D gene (6 bases). What was sequenced was PBMCs. CDR3 residues: CASSFLRGAYVGNTIYF. Written as DNA, the CDR3 is TGTGCCAGCAGTTTCCTCAGGGGTGCCTACGTTGGAAACACCATATATTTT.